The next 8 T cell receptor beta chains were all read from a single sample in a study of blood T cell repertoires in COVID-19. Assay used: immunoSEQ multiplex PCR; TCRdb lists only in-frame clones, some missing. The table has more than 70,000 clones, around 90% seen once; the top ten hold about 3%. What was sequenced was peripheral blood. These receptors were taken from a woman between 50 and 59 years old with active or convalescent COVID-19.

This clone was seen more than once but under ten times. The chain employs TRBV6-5 and TRBJ1-2, with 7 bases matching TRBD1. J was trimmed by 4 bases and V by 0 bases; bases with no gene match: 5. CDR3 size: 15 residues. Germline assignment: CDR1 MNHEY and CDR2 SVGAGI. CDR3 protein: CASSYSIQGFYGYTF. In nucleotides, the CDR3 is TGTGCCAGCAGTTACTCAATACAGGGGTTCTATGGCTACACCTTC.

The rearrangement joins TRBV19 to TRBJ1-1, with D uncertain. The V and J ends lost 3 bases and 5 bases respectively, with 19 bases between them. Germline-derived CDR1 and CDR2 are LNHDA and SQIVND (reference sequence). The CDR3 runs 16 residues. DNA for the CDR3: TGTGCCAGTAGTATTAATAAGGCCGGGCGGGGTACTGAAGCTTTCTTT. It encodes CASSINKAGRGTEAFF.

The V and J genes are TRBV6-5 and TRBJ1-1; a possible D gene is TRBD1 (5 bases). V lost 0 bases to trimming and J lost 7 bases, with 9 bases between them. This CDR3 comprises 13 residues. The V gene's germline CDR1 is MNHEY and CDR2 SVGAGI. CDR3 amino acids: CASSYSTGVEAFF. CDR3 nucleotide sequence: TGTGCCAGCAGTTACTCGACGGGGGTTGAAGCTTTCTTT.

This sequence joins TRBV11-3 and TRBJ2-3, with 10 bases aligning to TRBD2. V trimming: 2 bases; J trimming: 3 bases; junction bases outside the gene matches: 8. Germline CDR1 is SGHNT and CDR2 is YENEEA. The CDR3 loop spans 17 amino acids. The CDR3 DNA reads as TGTGCCAGCAGCTTACGAAGCGGGGGGGCAGGGACAGATACGCAGTATTTT. Its translation is CASSLRSGGAGTDTQYF. The whole variable domain, remainder taken from reference TRBV11-3 and TRBJ2-3, is EAGVVQSPRYKIIEKKQPVAFWCNPISGHNTLYWYLQNLGQGPELLIRYENEEAVDDSQLPKDRFSAERLKGVDSTLKIQPAELGDSAVYLCASSLRSGGAGTDTQYFGPGTRLTVL.

The J gene is TRBJ2-3, the V gene TRBV7-3; D may be TRBD1 (6 bases). The CDR3 extends over 14 amino acids. Germline V CDR1 and CDR2: SGHTA, FQGTGA. Between the trimmed V and J ends, which lost 1 base and 6 bases, there was a span of 11 bases. CDR3 region: CASSLIQGMDTQYF. Written as DNA, the CDR3 is TGTGCCAGCAGCTTAATACAGGGAATGGATACGCAGTATTTT.

V and J are TRBV29-1 and TRBJ2-1; 12 positions agree with TRBD2. There are 15 residues in the CDR3. The germline CDR1 and CDR2 sequences are SQVTM and ANQGSEA. V lost 6 bases and J lost 7; bases outside the gene matches: 10. CDR3 DNA sequence: TGCAGCGTCGCCGAACTAGCGGGGGGAGGGAATGAGCAGTTCTTC. This sequence encodes CSVAELAGGGNEQFF.

Remarks on this clone: The sample contains more than one DNA sequence encoding this CDR3. This chain uses TRBV7-2 with TRBJ1-1, with TRBD1 matching 7 bases. The V and J ends lost 3 bases and 0 bases, in that order; junction bases with no gene match: 4. CDR3 size: 15 residues. CDR1 is SGHTA and CDR2 is FQGNSA in the germline V gene. The CDR3 loop reads CASSFRQGLNTEAFF. The CDR3 region has the DNA TGTGCCAGCAGCTTCCGACAGGGATTGAACACTGAAGCTTTCTTT.

This chain uses TRBV7-9 with TRBJ1-6; D might be TRBD1 (5 bases). Trimming left V 5 bases short and J 7 bases short, with 18 bases between. The length of the CDR3 is 16 residues. The germline V gene encodes CDR1 SEHNR and CDR2 FQNEAQ (reference sequence). In nucleotides, the CDR3 is TGTGCCAGCAGCCTAATTCCGGGACTCAAGAATTCACCCCTCCACTTT. Encoded protein: CASSLIPGLKNSPLHF.